This T cell receptor (beta chain) was captured in a study of blood T cell repertoires in COVID-19. The method was immunoSEQ multiplex PCR; TCRdb's version includes in-frame clones alone and lacks a portion of them. The sample consists of about 68,000 clones, approximately 86% of them appearing once. Germline CDR1 reads SGHAT; CDR2 reads FQNNGV. The ends lost 4 bases at V and 5 bases at J; junction bases unmatched: 5. The CDR3 spans 14 residues. This sequence was found in a woman in her sixties with acute or convalescent COVID-19. The sequenced sample was peripheral blood. The genes are TRBV11-2 and TRBJ2-7; 10 bases are a match to TRBD2. In DNA form, the CDR3 reads TGTGCCAGCAGCTCCGGGACTAGCGTCAACGAGCAGTACTTC. Translation gives CASSSGTSVNEQYF.